The sequence of this T cell receptor (beta chain) was determined in a study of blood T cell repertoires in COVID-19. V lost 2 bases, J lost 5 bases, and 6 bases stayed unmatched. Germline V gives CDR1 SGHAT, CDR2 FQNNGV. This CDR3 is 15 amino acids long. Clones were read by immunoSEQ multiplex PCR, and TCRdb kept only the in-frame ones, dropping some. The sample includes 150,000 to 250,000 clones, 70% to 85% of them seen just once. This TCR was recovered from a human donor with acute or convalescent COVID-19. The donor label of this sample is uncertain. The J gene is TRBJ2-3, the V gene TRBV11-2; 8 nucleotides line up with TRBD2. The sample was peripheral blood. The CDR3 sequence: CASSLNGRAGDTQYF. CDR3 nucleotide sequence: TGTGCCAGCAGCTTAAACGGGAGGGCGGGAGATACGCAGTATTTT. The full variable domain, rest sourced from reference TRBV11-2 and TRBJ2-3, is EAGVAQSPRYKIIEKRQSVAFWCNPISGHATLYWYQQILGQGPKLLIQFQNNGVVDDSQLPKDRFSAERLKGVDSTLKIQPAKLEDSAVYLCASSLNGRAGDTQYFGPGTRLTVL.